Listed below are T cell receptor beta chains from one sample, sequenced in a study of radiotherapy plus CTLA-4 blockade in lung cancer. Method: immunoSEQ multiplex PCR; TCRdb's copy keeps in-frame clones and lacks some. The repertoire holds 81,000 or so clones, with about four fifths as singletons. Sample: peripheral blood, taken from a patient treated with radiotherapy plus ipilimumab. The source is a human donor with non-small cell lung cancer that progressed on radiotherapy plus ipilimumab. Each CDR3 is given with its conserved first and last residue. The D gene is left open where the match is weak. Not every row has a clone size; where given, it reads once, few, many or a size class.

TRBJ2-6,.,.,TRBV13,TGTGCCAGCAGCCAGTATGATAGACACAACTTTTTCTCTGGGGCCAACGTCCTGACTTTC,CASSQYDRHNFFSGANVLTF
TRBJ2-1,.,.,TRBV25-1,TGTGCCAGCAGTGAAGCCGGGGAGCAGTTCTTC,CASSEAGEQFF
TRBJ1-5,.,.,TRBV28,TGTGCCAGCACGAGCAATCAGCCCCAGCATTTT,CASTSNQPQHF
TRBJ2-5,.,.,TRBV30,TGTGCCTGGAGTTTGGGGACACTTAGTGAGGGGACCCAGTACTTC,CAWSLGTLSEGTQYF
TRBJ2-2,.,.,TRBV27,TGTGCCAGCAGTTTACTGAGGGATGCCGGGGAGCTGTTTTTT,CASSLLRDAGELFF
TRBJ2-3,.,.,TRBV27,TGTGCCAGCAGTTTTATCGGCACAGATACGCAGTATTTT,CASSFIGTDTQYF
TRBJ1-5,.,TRBD1,TRBV28,TGTGCCAGCAGTTTATGGACAGGGGTAAGCAATCAGCCCCAGCATTTT,CASSLWTGVSNQPQHF
TRBJ2-6,.,.,TRBV27,TGTGCCAGCAGTTTCGAGGCGGGTCCCTCTGGGGCCAACGTCCTGACTTTC,CASSFEAGPSGANVLTF
TRBJ2-7,.,TRBD2,TRBV9,TGTGCCAGCAGCGTGGGACTAGCGGGGGCCTCCTACGAGCAGTACTTC,CASSVGLAGASYEQYF
TRBJ2-2,.,TRBD1,TRBV18,TGTGCCAGCTCCCCGGGACAGACGAACACCGGGGAGCTGTTTTTT,CASSPGQTNTGELFF
TRBJ2-7,.,TRBD1,TRBV6-1,TGTGCCAGCAGGGGGACAGGGGGTTCGGTCTACGAGCAGTACTTC,CASRGTGGSVYEQYF
TRBJ2-3,.,.,TRBV18,TGTGCCAGCTCACCACCGGGACTGAGCACAGATACGCAGTATTTT,CASSPPGLSTDTQYF
TRBJ2-7,few,.,TRBV20-1,TGCAGTGCTCCTAGGTCAAACGAGCAGTACTTC,CSAPRSNEQYF
TRBJ2-7,.,TRBD2,TRBV5-1,TGCGCCAGCAGCGCGAGTTTGGGGGGGACCTACGAGCAGTACTTC,CASSASLGGTYEQYF
TRBJ2-2,.,.,TRBV7-2,TGTGCCAGCAGCTGGGGAGCCTCGACCGGGGAGCTGTTTTTT,CASSWGASTGELFF
TRBJ1-4,.,.,TRBV18,TGTGCCAGCTCACCGTCCCGGGGAGGAGTAGAAAAACTGTTTTTT,CASSPSRGGVEKLFF
TRBJ1-1,.,.,TRBV18,TGTGCCAGCTCACAGGGGGAGAACACTGAAGCTTTCTTT,CASSQGENTEAFF
TRBJ2-7,once,.,TRBV27,TGTGCCAGCAGTTCACGTTTATTAGGACGGGACTACGAGCAGTACTTC,CASSSRLLGRDYEQYF
TRBJ1-1,.,.,TRBV12-5,TGTGCTAGTGGTTTGGGCCAGGGCTACACTGAAGCTTTCTTT,CASGLGQGYTEAFF
TRBJ2-7,few,.,TRBV6-1,TGTGCCAGCAAACACCGGAACGAGCAGTACTTC,CASKHRNEQYF
TRBJ2-7,.,.,TRBV5-1,TGCGCCAGCAGCTTGGAGGGGACGGGGTCAGGGCAGTACTTC,CASSLEGTGSGQYF
TRBJ1-3,.,.,TRBV2,TGTGCCAGCAGTGCCAGGATTACTGGAAACACCATATATTTT,CASSARITGNTIYF
TRBJ1-2,.,.,TRBV19,TGTGCCAGTAGTGGACGGGCTCCGACGTATGGCTACACCTTC,CASSGRAPTYGYTF
TRBJ2-3,few,.,TRBV4-3,TGCGCCAGCAGCCAGGCTAGCGACACAGATACGCAGTATTTT,CASSQASDTDTQYF
TRBJ2-2,.,.,TRBV29-1,TGCAGCGTTGCGGCAGCGACGAACACCGGGGAGCTGTTTTTT,CSVAAATNTGELFF
TRBJ1-2,once,.,TRBV19,TGTGCCAGTAGTATAGCCAGGGAGTCTGGCTACACCTTC,CASSIARESGYTF